A single sample is the source of the 23 T cell receptor beta chains below, sequenced in a study of regulatory T cells in long-lasting Graves disease. Arm-PCR with iRepertoire HTBI primers amplified the CDR3 regions for these TCR beta libraries. One entry per CDR3 protein results from TCRdb running MiXCR on the multiplex PCR reads. The data show about 470,000 distinct CDR3 sequences, around 20% seen once. Time point: persistent/refractory GD, antithyroid drugs over 5 years with positive TRAb. Making the TCR library involved RNA that had been extracted from PBMCs. The sequencing here drew on peripheral blood mononuclear cells (PBMCs), taken when the disease was refractory, from a patient treated with antithyroid drugs. These receptors all stem from a female donor with Graves disease.

Comments on this clonotype: A much larger clone is a single base away; this may be a read error. The chain has TRBV19 and TRBJ1-3; D call uncertain. This CDR3 region has 11 residues. V was shortened by 10 bases and J by 0 bases, with 4 bases between the two germline ends. Germline V CDR1 and CDR2: LNHDA, SQIVND (reference sequence). The CDR3 is CATLSGNTIYF. CDR3 sequence (DNA): TGTGCCACCCTCTCTGGAAACACCATATATTTT.

The rearrangement joins TRBV7-2 to TRBJ2-7, with 9 bases matching TRBD2. The V gene's germline CDR1 is SGHTA and CDR2 FQGNSA. V dropped 0 bases and J dropped 2; count of bases not matched to a gene: 11. The CDR3 runs 18 residues. The DNA of the CDR3 is TGTGCCAGCAGCTTAGCCTGGAGTTGGGCGGGAGGGCCCTACGAGCAGTACTTC. It specifies CASSLAWSWAGGPYEQYF.

The chain carries TRBV7-9 and TRBJ1-1; possibly TRBD1 for D (5 bases). The CDR3 has 15 amino acids. Germline V CDR1 and CDR2: SEHNR, FQNEAQ (reference sequence). With 4 bases removed from V and 0 bases from J, the gap between germline ends came to 12 bases. The CDR3, as DNA: TGTGCCAGCAGCTCACGGGGACGGATGAACACTGAAGCTTTCTTT. It encodes CASSSRGRMNTEAFF.

Comments on this clonotype: Being one base from a much bigger clone, this may be a read error. J is TRBJ1-1 and V is TRBV6-2 or TRBV6-3; weak D call: TRBD1 (6 bases). The CDR3 length is 15 residues. The germline V gene encodes CDR1 MNHEY and CDR2 SVGEGT. CDR3 in DNA: TGTGCCAGCAGTGAAGAGTGGCCTCGGGACACTGAAGCTTCCTTT. This sequence encodes CASSEEWPRDTEASF.

This clonotype was seen more than once but under ten times. The chain couples TRBV14 to TRBJ1-1; no reliable D call. Deletions cut 1 base from V and 6 bases from J, with 6 bases between. This CDR3 is built from 12 residues. In germline, CDR1 is SGHDN, CDR2 FVKESK. The CDR3 reads CASSQVGPEAFF. The DNA of the CDR3 is TGTGCCAGCAGCCAAGTCGGGCCTGAAGCTTTCTTT.

This clonotype appeared a single time. The V and J genes are TRBV5-1 and TRBJ2-5; tentatively, D is TRBD2 (5 bases). Germline CDR1 is SGHRS and CDR2 is YFSETQ. The CDR3 contains 14 residues. V was trimmed by 7 bases and J by 1 base, leaving 14 bases between them. The DNA for the CDR3 is TGCGCCAGCTCCCCGCCCGGGATCCAAGAGACCCAGTACTTC. Protein: CASSPPGIQETQYF.

This clonotype was seen many times. The chain employs TRBV11-3 and TRBJ2-2, with D possibly being TRBD2 (6 bases). Germline values: CDR1 SGHNT, CDR2 YENEEA. V gave up 5 bases and J gave up 5 bases, with 15 bases separating them. The CDR3 totals 15 residues. The CDR3 loop reads CASSAGRGKTGELFF. The CDR3 DNA reads as TGTGCCAGCAGCGCGGGCCGGGGGAAGACCGGGGAGCTGTTTTTT. The full variable domain, rest sourced from reference TRBV11-3 and TRBJ2-2, is EAGVVQSPRYKIIEKKQPVAFWCNPISGHNTLYWYLQNLGQGPELLIRYENEEAVDDSQLPKDRFSAERLKGVDSTLKIQPAELGDSAVYLCASSAGRGKTGELFFGEGSRLTVL.

As to this clonotype: Possible read error: a much larger clone is one base away. Lacking the conserved final phenylalanine or tryptophan, this CDR3 likely reflects a read error. The chain links TRBV11-1 to TRBJ2-5, with D perhaps matching TRBD1 or TRBD2 (7 bases each). V dropped 6 bases and J dropped 10 bases, with 12 bases sitting between them. CDR1 is SGHAT and CDR2 is FQDESV in the germline V gene (reference sequence). This CDR3 region has 11 residues. The CDR3 coding sequence is TGTGCCAGCAGGGGGGGGACAGACCAGTACTCC. Translating gives CASRGGTDQYS.

The V call is TRBV7-9, the J call TRBJ1-4, with D maybe TRBD1 (6 bases). The CDR3 has 14 amino acids. Germline loops: CDR1 SEHNR, CDR2 FQNEAQ (reference sequence). The ends were cut back, 4 bases at V and 7 bases at J, with 13 bases in the middle. The CDR3 DNA sequence: TGTGCCAGCAGCTCCTTATCAGGGGCTGAAAAACTGTTTTTT. It specifies CASSSLSGAEKLFF.

The rearrangement joins TRBV20-1 to TRBJ2-4; TRBD2 agrees at 11 bases. This CDR3 spans 16 amino acids. Per germline, CDR1 DFQATT and CDR2 SNEGSKA (reference sequence). V lost 1 base and J lost 1; bases outside the gene matches: 3. The CDR3 nucleotides read TGCAGTGCTAGAGTCTCTAGCGGGGGGGCCAAAAACATTCAGTACTTC. Protein product: CSARVSSGGAKNIQYF.

This clonotype was counted between two and nine times. The gene calls are TRBV6-2 or TRBV6-3 and TRBJ2-7, with 8 bases matching TRBD1. The germline V gene has CDR1 MNHEY and CDR2 SVGEGT. With V trimmed by 8 bases and J by 3 bases, 9 bases remained unmatched. This CDR3 comprises 14 residues. CDR3 residues: CASGIDRGSYEQYF. CDR3 nucleotides: TGTGCCAGCGGTATAGACAGGGGAAGCTACGAGCAGTACTTC.

This clonotype appeared a few times. Written as DNA, the CDR3 is TGCAGCGTTGAAGGCAGGGGGGGACCTGAAGCTTTCTTT. It codes for CSVEGRGGPEAFF. J is TRBJ1-1 and V is TRBV29-1; 7 bases map to TRBD1. The CDR3 runs 13 residues. The V and J ends lost 1 base and 6 bases, in that order; junction bases with no gene match: 5. CDR1 and CDR2 (germline): SQVTM, ANQGSEA.

Ten or more counts support this clonotype. The chain combines TRBV2 with TRBJ2-5; 7 nucleotides match TRBD1. The CDR3 runs 13 residues. From germline, CDR1 is SNHLY and CDR2 FYNNEI. V lost 8 bases to trimming and J lost 2 bases; unmatched junction nucleotides: 5. The CDR3 DNA reads as TGTGCCAGCCACACAGGGGTACAAGAGACCCAGTACTTC. This encodes CASHTGVQETQYF.

This clonotype was seen repeatedly, ten times or more. V usage is TRBV2 and J usage is TRBJ1-1; D not resolved. The CDR3 is made up of 15 amino acids. V gave up 0 bases and J gave up 0 bases, with 8 bases separating them. Germline CDR1 and CDR2: SNHLY and FYNNEI. DNA of the CDR3: TGTGCCAGCAGTGAAGCGGGATTGATGAACACTGAAGCTTTCTTT. It translates to CASSEAGLMNTEAFF.

Points on this clonotype: One end of the junction does not line up with germline, which may come from a read error. The V call is TRBV3-1, the J call TRBJ2-3; D is perhaps TRBD1 or TRBD2 (5 bases each). The CDR3 extends over 15 amino acids. Per the germline V gene, CDR1 is LGHDT and CDR2 is YNNKEL (reference sequence). This CDR3 is CASSEGRFSTDTQYF. DNA of the CDR3: TGTGCCAGCAGCGAGGGACGGTTTAGCACTGATACGCAGTATTTT.

This clonotype was found a few times. The chain couples TRBV4-2 to TRBJ2-2; D might be TRBD1 or TRBD2, each matching 6 bases. This CDR3 spans 15 amino acids. The germline gives CDR1 LGHNA, CDR2 YNFKEQ. V was trimmed by 3 bases and J by 1 base, leaving 9 bases between them. CDR3 protein: CASSQEGGNTGELFF. The CDR3 DNA follows: TGTGCCAGCAGCCAGGAGGGGGGGAACACCGGGGAGCTGTTTTTT.

Comments on this clonotype: One end of the junction is discordant with germline, which a read error may explain. The chain has TRBV11-2 and TRBJ1-1, with 12 nucleotides matching TRBD1. The CDR3 sequence is 15 residues long. Germline loops: CDR1 SGHAT, CDR2 FQNNGV. CDR3: CTSSSGQGAYTEAFF. The CDR3 coding sequence is TGTACCAGCAGCTCGGGACAGGGGGCATACACTGAAGCTTTCTTT.

This clonotype has ten or more counts. Compared with germline, one end of the junction differs, possibly owing to a read error. V gene TRBV6-1 combines with J gene TRBJ2-5; D is possibly TRBD1 (6 bases). The germline V gene encodes CDR1 MNHNS and CDR2 SASEGT. CDR3 length: 13 residues. The CDR3 is CASSDYARTAQNF. The CDR3 DNA is TGTGCCAGCAGCGATTATGCCCGGACAGCTCAGAACTTC.

The chain joins TRBV5-1 to TRBJ2-3; 14 bases are a match to TRBD2. V was pared by 2 bases and J by 6 bases, with 5 bases of the junction left unmatched. The CDR3 totals 16 residues. Germline lookup yields CDR1 SGHRS and CDR2 YFSETQ. The CDR3 spells CASSLRTSGRSDTQYF. Written as DNA, the CDR3 is TGCGCCAGCAGCTTAAGGACTAGCGGGAGGAGCGATACGCAGTATTTT.

This clonotype was seen more than once but under ten times. V and J are TRBV4-1 and TRBJ2-7; the match to TRBD1 covers 7 bases. In germline, CDR1 is MGHRA, CDR2 YSYEKL. With 0 bases clipped from V and 1 base from J, the junction kept 3 bases outside the gene matches. CDR3 length equals 15 residues. The CDR3 is CASSQDTGQSYEQYF. The CDR3 DNA sequence: TGCGCCAGCAGCCAAGATACGGGACAGTCCTACGAGCAGTACTTC.

This clonotype was seen repeatedly, ten times or more. The rearrangement uses TRBV6-1 and TRBJ2-7, with D maybe TRBD1 (5 bases). CDR3 length: 14 residues. Germline-derived CDR1 and CDR2 are MNHNS and SASEGT. V was cut by 5 bases and J by 2 bases, with 13 bases left in between. Here the CDR3 reads CASSPDSSPYEQYF. CDR3 bases: TGTGCCAGCAGTCCCGACAGTTCCCCCTACGAGCAGTACTTC.

This clonotype was observed a handful of times. V gene TRBV11-3 combines with J gene TRBJ1-3; the D is unclear. CDR1 SGHNT and CDR2 YENEEA come from the germline V gene. V shed 5 bases and J shed 2 bases, with 16 bases lying between them. CDR3 size: 16 residues. The chain's CDR3 is CASSQPHGNAGNTIYF. CDR3 coding DNA: TGTGCCAGCAGCCAACCTCATGGGAATGCTGGAAACACCATATATTTT.

This clonotype was seen many times. The chain couples TRBV30 to TRBJ2-7, with D unclear. This CDR3 has 12 residues. Germline CDR1 is GTSNPN and CDR2 is SVGIG (reference sequence). Trimming took off 5 bases at V and 1 base at J, with 9 bases between the two ends. Written as DNA, the CDR3 is TGTGCCTGGTCAATTGGATCCTACGAGCAGTACTTC. This translates into CAWSIGSYEQYF.